This section outlines one TCR beta chain sequence together with its context. This clonotype was observed many times. What antigen it recognizes has not been identified. There are no base qualities to consult, and no much larger clone falls within one base. The V and J ends are trimmed by 6 bases and 5 bases, leaving 9 bases between them. The CDR3 numbers 12 residues from cysteine through phenylalanine. Only the CDR3 part of the read is kept: 36 bases, read in frame from the first base. The source of the sample is a study of T-cell memory formation after mild COVID-19 (dated by TCRdb to the early 2020s). General notes on the study: TCR sequence clusters from the two donors were found to be largely donor specific. Longitudinal TCRalpha and TCRbeta repertoire sequencing tracked T-cell clones expanding and contracting after mild COVID-19 in a couple of donors. The cohort was made up of two young adult volunteers, one female and one male, who were previously healthy.

Ficoll-Paque density gradient centrifugation was the method used to isolate PBMCs. The study at large found these results: Clones that contracted from day 15 to 85 showed balanced CD4/CD8 phenotypes, whereas a second wave of clones that expanded from day 15 to 37 leaned towards CD4+. Only a couple of mild cases were covered in the study, and larger cohorts including severe cases with pre-infection samples were considered necessary. Contracting CD4+ clones appeared mostly in the CM and EM memory subsets, whereas CD8+ clones were enriched in EMRA. Some responding clones were found in pre-infection memory, which suggests that pre-existing cross-reactive memory T cells took part in the SARS-CoV-2 response. Whether the second-wave clones peaking on day 37 were SARS-CoV-2 specific was not confirmed.

For sequencing, an Illumina NovaSeq 6000 was employed. TCRalpha and TCRbeta cDNA libraries were built by 5'RACE with constant-segment primers, adding sample barcodes and unique molecular identifiers. RNA was extracted from every sample with Trizol reagent. Library amplification was performed in two PCR steps, and a second sample barcode and Illumina TruSeq adapters were introduced in the second step. The libraries were sequenced on an Illumina NovaSeq using 2 x 150 bp paired-end reads. From the authors' description of their analysis: Reads were demultiplexed and collapsed into UMI-guided consensus sequences with migec v1.2.7. Using mixcr v2.1.11, the UMI consensuses were aligned to TRA and TRB V and J templates and assembled into clonotypes. A clonotype was counted as expanded or contracted only when both edgeR and NoisET called the clonotype significant, with the noise models trained on biological replicates. edgeR calls used a false discovery rate-adjusted p below 0.01 and a log2 fold-change threshold of 1. PCA with hierarchical clustering of max-normalized trajectories of the 1000 most abundant clonotypes was used as exploratory dynamics analysis. Each responding clone was given a CD4 or CD8 phenotype based on the CD4+ and CD8+ repertoires, which had been sequenced separately. TCRdb cleaned the public reads at Q25 with fastp, built clones with MiXCR and kept in-frame beta chains. Each record represents a unique CDR3 protein, reported with the most common genes and DNA among its rows. V and J calls and clone size were set by TCRdb, not the authors. The sample table shows roughly 190,000 distinct CDR3 sequences, and about 17% are seen once. Of the sample, 2.4% falls within the top ten clones.

The source material was PBMCs or a T cell subset sorted from them (not recorded which). The chain employs TRBV12-3 or TRBV12-4 and TRBJ2-3; a tentative D call is TRBD2 (6 bases match). The TCR sequence derives from an adult woman who had mild COVID-19 (a few samples of this study predate the infection). The sample titles of this study are shuffled in the database, so cell type and time point are left out; the donor was told from shared clones. The CDR3 protein sequence reads: CASRREVDTQYF. Read as DNA, the sequence is TGTGCCAGCAGGAGGGAGGTAGATACGCAGTATTTT.